This TCR beta chain was observed in a study of technical replicates of blood from a handful of donors. The method was immunoSEQ multiplex PCR; TCRdb's version includes in-frame clones alone and lacks a portion of them. The top ten clones hold roughly 4.5% of a sample with tens of thousands of clones, 85% to 95% of them seen once. The length of the CDR3 is 14 residues. The V end was cut by 1 base, the J end by 5 bases, with 11 bases between. Germline loops: CDR1 MGHRA, CDR2 YSYEKL. The sample was PBMCs. The chain links TRBV4-1 to TRBJ2-5; D not resolved. This clonotype was obtained from a human donor in good health. Some clones in this sample may be carry-over from other donors' samples. DNA for the CDR3: TGCGCCAGCAGCCAAGTGCTAGTCGTGGAGACCCAGTACTTC. It encodes CASSQVLVVETQYF.